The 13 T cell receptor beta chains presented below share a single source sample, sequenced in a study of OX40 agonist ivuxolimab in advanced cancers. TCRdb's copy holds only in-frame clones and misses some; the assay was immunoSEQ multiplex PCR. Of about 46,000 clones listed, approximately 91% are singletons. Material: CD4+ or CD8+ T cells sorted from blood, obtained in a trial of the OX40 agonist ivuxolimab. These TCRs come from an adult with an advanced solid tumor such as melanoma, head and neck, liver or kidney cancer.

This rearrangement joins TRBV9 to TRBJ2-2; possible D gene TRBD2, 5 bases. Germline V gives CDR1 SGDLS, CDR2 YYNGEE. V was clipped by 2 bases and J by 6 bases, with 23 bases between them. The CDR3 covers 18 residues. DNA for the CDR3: TGTGCCAGCAGCGTTTTTCTCGAGGACTGGGGAAACGCCGGGGAGCTGTTTTTT. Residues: CASSVFLEDWGNAGELFF. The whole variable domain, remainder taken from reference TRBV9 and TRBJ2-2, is DSGVTQTPKHLITATGQRVTLRCSPRSGDLSVYWYQQSLDQGLQFLIQYYNGEERAKGNILERFSAQQFPDLHSELNLSSLELGDSALYFCASSVFLEDWGNAGELFFGEGSRLTVL.

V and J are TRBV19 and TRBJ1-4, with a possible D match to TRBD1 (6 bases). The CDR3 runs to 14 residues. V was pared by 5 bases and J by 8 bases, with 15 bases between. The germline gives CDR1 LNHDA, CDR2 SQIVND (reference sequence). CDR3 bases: TGTGCCAGTAGTGATGAACAGGGTTACGAAAAACTGTTTTTT. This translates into CASSDEQGYEKLFF.

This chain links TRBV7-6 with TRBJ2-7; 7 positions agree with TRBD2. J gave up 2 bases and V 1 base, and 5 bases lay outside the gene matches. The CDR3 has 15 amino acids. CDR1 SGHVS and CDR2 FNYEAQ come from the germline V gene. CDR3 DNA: TGTGCCAGCAGCTTAGGGGCTAGCGGACCCTACGAGCAGTACTTC. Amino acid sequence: CASSLGASGPYEQYF.

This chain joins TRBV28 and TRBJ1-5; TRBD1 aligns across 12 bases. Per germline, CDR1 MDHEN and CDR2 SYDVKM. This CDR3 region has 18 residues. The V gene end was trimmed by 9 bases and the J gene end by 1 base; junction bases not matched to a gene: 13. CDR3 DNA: TGTGCCAGGCCCCGACCCGGGACAGGGGGCTTAAGCAATCAGCCCCAGCATTTT. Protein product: CARPRPGTGGLSNQPQHF.

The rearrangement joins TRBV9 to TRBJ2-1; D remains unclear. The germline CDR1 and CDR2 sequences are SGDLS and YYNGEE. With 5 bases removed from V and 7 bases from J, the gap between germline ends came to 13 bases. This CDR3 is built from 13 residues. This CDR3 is CASRSYQRNEQFF. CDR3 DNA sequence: TGTGCCAGCAGGTCTTACCAGAGGAATGAGCAGTTCTTC.

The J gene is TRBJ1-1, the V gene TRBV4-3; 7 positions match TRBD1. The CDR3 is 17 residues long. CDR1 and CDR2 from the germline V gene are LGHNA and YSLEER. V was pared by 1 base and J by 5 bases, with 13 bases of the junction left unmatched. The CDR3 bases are TGCGCCAGCAGCCAAGTGAGACAGGGTCTCTCTCGAACTGAAGCTTTCTTT. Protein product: CASSQVRQGLSRTEAFF.

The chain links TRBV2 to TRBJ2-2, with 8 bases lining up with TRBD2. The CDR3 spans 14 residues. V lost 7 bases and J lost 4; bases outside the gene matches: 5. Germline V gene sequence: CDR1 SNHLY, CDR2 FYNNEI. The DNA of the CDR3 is TGTGCCAGCAATGGGCTAGCGGGCACCGGGGAGCTGTTTTTT. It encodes CASNGLAGTGELFF.

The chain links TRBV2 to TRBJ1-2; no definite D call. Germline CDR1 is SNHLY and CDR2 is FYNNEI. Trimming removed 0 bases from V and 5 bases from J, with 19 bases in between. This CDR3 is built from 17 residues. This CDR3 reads CASSEATRETPEYGYTF. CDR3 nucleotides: TGTGCCAGCAGTGAAGCGACCCGTGAGACGCCTGAGTATGGCTACACCTTC.

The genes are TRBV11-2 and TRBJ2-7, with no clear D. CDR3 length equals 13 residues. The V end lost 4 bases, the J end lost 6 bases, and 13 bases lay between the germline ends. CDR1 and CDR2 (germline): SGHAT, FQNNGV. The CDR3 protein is CASSSTQTREQYF. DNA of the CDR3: TGTGCCAGCAGCTCTACGCAGACCCGCGAGCAGTACTTC.

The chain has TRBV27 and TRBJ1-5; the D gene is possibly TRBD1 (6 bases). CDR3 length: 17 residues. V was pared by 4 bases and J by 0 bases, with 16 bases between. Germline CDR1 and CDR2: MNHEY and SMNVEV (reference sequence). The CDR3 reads CASSSLQGGYSNQPQHF. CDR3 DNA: TGTGCCAGCAGTTCGCTACAGGGAGGATATAGCAATCAGCCCCAGCATTTT.

The CDR3 DNA reads as TGCGCCAGCAGCCAAGATTGGACTAGCTCCTACGAGCAGTACTTC. It yields the protein CASSQDWTSSYEQYF. The rearrangement links TRBV4-3 to TRBJ2-7; 7 bases agree with TRBD2. V was pared by 0 bases and J by 0 bases, with 2 bases of the junction left unmatched. Per the germline V gene, CDR1 is LGHNA and CDR2 is YSLEER. CDR3 size: 15 residues.

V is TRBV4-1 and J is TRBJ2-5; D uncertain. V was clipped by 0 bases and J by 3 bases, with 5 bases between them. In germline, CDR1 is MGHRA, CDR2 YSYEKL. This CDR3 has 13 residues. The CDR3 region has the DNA TGCGCCAGCAGCCAAGAGAACGAAGAGACCCAGTACTTC. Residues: CASSQENEETQYF.

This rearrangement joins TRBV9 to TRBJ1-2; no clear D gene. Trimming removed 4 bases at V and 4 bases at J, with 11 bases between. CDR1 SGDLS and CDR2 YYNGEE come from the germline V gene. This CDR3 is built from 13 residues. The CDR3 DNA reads TGTGCCAGCAGCTATACAGAGGGCTATGGCTACACCTTC. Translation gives CASSYTEGYGYTF.